This TCR beta chain is from a study of T-cell memory formation after mild COVID-19. Points from the study as a whole: CD4+ contracting clones were found mainly in CM and EM, and CD8+ ones in EMRA.

This CDR3 contains 16 residues. V lost 0 bases and J 1 base, leaving 12 bases between the germline ends. The germline gives CDR1 SGHRS, CDR2 YFSETQ. This clonotype was recorded a few times. Antigen: not known. TCRdb called the 5' RACE reads again in MiXCR, with one record for every CDR3 protein. This sample carries under 650,000 distinct CDR3 sequences, approximately 19% of them seen once, and the ten largest clones take around 11%. The specimen was PBMCs or a T cell subset sorted from them (not recorded which). The chain joins TRBV5-1 to TRBJ2-3; D gene ambiguous. This clonotype was obtained from an adult woman who had mild COVID-19 (a few samples of this study predate the infection). Cell type and time point are not known. In nucleotides, the CDR3 is TGCGCCAGCAGCTTGGGGGCTAGTTGGCGCACAGATACGCAGTATTTT. Its protein is CASSLGASWRTDTQYF.